The sequence of this T cell receptor beta chain was determined in a study of blood T cell repertoires in COVID-19. Study background: T cells, B-cell-depleted T cells, or PBMCs provided the cDNA or gDNA that served as material.

V lost 5 bases to trimming and J lost 2 bases, with 8 bases between them. Germline assignment: CDR1 KGHDR and CDR2 SFDVKD. This CDR3 is built from 14 residues. Method: immunoSEQ multiplex PCR; TCRdb's copy keeps in-frame clones and lacks some. There are 180,000 or so clones in the sample; approximately 90% occur only once, and 3.5% to 4.5% lies in the top ten. The source of this sequence is a man aged 18 to 30 with active or convalescent COVID-19. V is TRBV24-1 and J is TRBJ2-2; the D gene is possibly TRBD2 (5 bases). What was sequenced was peripheral blood. The CDR3 protein is CATSAEANTGELFF. The DNA of the CDR3 is TGTGCCACCAGTGCGGAGGCAAACACCGGGGAGCTGTTTTTT.